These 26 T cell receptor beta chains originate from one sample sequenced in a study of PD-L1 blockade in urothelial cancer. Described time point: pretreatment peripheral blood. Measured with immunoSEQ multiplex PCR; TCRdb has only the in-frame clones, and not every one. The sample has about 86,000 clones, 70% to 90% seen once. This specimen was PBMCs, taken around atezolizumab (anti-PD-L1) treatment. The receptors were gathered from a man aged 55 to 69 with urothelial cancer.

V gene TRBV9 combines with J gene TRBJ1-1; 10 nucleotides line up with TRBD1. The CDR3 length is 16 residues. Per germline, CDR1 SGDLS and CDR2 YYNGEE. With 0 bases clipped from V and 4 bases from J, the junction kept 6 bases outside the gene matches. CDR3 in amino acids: CASSVDRQGATTEAFF. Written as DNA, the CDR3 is TGTGCCAGCAGCGTAGATAGACAGGGGGCGACCACTGAAGCTTTCTTT.

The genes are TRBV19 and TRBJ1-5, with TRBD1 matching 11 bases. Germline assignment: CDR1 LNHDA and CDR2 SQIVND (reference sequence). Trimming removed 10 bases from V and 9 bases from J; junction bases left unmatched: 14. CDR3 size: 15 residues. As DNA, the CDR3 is TGTGCCACATCAACGGGACAGGGGGGATTTGGGCCCCAGCATTTT. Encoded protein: CATSTGQGGFGPQHF.

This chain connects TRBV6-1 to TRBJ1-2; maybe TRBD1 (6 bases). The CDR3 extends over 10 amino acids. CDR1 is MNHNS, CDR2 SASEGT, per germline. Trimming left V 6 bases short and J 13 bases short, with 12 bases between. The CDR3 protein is CASRDRSLTF. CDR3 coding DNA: TGTGCCAGCAGGGACAGAAGTCTCACCTTC.

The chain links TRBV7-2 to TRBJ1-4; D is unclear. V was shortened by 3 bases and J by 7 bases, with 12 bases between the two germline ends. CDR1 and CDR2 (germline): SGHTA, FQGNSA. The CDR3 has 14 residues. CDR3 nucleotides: TGTGCCAGCAGCTTCCCCTCCGCCGGTGAAAAACTGTTTTTT. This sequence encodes CASSFPSAGEKLFF.

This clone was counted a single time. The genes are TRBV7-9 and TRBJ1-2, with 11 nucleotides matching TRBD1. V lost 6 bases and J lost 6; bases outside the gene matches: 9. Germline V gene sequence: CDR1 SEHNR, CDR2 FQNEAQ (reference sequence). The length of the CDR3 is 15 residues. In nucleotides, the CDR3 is TGTGCCAGCAGTTGGGACAGGGGGTCGTCTCATGGCTACACCTTC. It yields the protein CASSWDRGSSHGYTF.

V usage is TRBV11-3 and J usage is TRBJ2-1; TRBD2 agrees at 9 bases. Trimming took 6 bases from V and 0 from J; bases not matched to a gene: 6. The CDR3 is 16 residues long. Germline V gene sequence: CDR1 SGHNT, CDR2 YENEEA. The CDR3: CASSHLAGTSYNEQFF. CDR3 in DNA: TGTGCCAGCAGTCATCTAGCGGGGACCTCCTACAATGAGCAGTTCTTC.

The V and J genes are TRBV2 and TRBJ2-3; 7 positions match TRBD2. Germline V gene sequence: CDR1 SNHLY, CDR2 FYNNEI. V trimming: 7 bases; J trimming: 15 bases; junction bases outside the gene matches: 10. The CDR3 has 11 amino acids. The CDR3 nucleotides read TGTGCCAGCATTGTCAGGACTAGTGTCTATTTT. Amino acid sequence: CASIVRTSVYF.

This chain's CDR3 is CASSLGWSSSEEQYF. The CDR3 DNA is TGTGCCAGCAGCTTAGGCTGGTCCTCTTCGGAGGAGCAGTACTTC. The chain links TRBV7-8 to TRBJ2-7; D call uncertain. Germline values: CDR1 SGHVS, CDR2 FQNEAQ. V was pared by 1 base and J by 7 bases, with 17 bases between. The CDR3 runs to 15 residues.

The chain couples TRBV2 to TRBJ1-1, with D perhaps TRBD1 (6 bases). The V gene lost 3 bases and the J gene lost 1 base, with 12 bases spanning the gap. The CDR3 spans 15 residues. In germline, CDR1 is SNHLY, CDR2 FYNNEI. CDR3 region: CASSDTLQGNTEAFF. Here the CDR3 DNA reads TGTGCCAGCAGTGATACTTTACAGGGGAACACTGAAGCTTTCTTT.

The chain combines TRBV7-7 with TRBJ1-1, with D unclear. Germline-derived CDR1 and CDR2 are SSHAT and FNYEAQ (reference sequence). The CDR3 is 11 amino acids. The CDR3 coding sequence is TGTGCTATATCTGTTGGGAGTGAAGCTTTCTTT. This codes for CAISVGSEAFF.

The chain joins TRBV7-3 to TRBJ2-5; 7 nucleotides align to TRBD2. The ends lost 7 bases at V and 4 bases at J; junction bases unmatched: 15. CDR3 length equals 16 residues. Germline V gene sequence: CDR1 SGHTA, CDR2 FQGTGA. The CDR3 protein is CASTTRGGGEGETQYF. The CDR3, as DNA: TGTGCCAGCACCACCCGGGGTGGAGGGGAGGGAGAGACCCAGTACTTC.

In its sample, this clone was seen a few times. The CDR3: CAWSVGGDNYGYTF. CDR3 sequence (DNA): TGTGCCTGGAGTGTAGGGGGGGACAACTATGGCTACACCTTC. The chain links TRBV30 to TRBJ1-2, with D perhaps matching TRBD1 (6 bases). This CDR3 comprises 14 residues. V was shortened by 0 bases and J by 2 bases, with 10 bases between the two germline ends. CDR1 and CDR2 (germline): GTSNPN, SVGIG (reference sequence). Based on the CDR3 plus reference TRBV30 and TRBJ1-2, the full variable domain is SQTIHQWPATLVQPVGSPLSLECTVEGTSNPNLYWYRQAAGRGLQLLFYSVGIGQISSEVPQNLSASRPQDRQFILSSKKLLLSDSGFYLCAWSVGGDNYGYTFGSGTRLTVV.

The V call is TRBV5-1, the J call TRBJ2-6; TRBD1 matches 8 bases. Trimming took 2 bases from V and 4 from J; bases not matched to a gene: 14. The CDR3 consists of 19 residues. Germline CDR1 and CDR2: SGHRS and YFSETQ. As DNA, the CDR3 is TGCGCCAGCAGCTTTGCTACTTCGACAGGGGTTTCAGGGGCCAACGTCCTGACTTTC. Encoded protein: CASSFATSTGVSGANVLTF.

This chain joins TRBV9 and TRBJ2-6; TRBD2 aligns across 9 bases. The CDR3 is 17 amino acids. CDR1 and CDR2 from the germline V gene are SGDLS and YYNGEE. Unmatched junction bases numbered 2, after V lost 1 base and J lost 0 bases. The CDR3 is CASSVLAGVSGANVLTF. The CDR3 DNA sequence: TGTGCCAGCAGCGTATTAGCGGGAGTCTCTGGGGCCAACGTCCTGACTTTC. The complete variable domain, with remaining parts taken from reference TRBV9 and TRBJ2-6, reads DSGVTQTPKHLITATGQRVTLRCSPRSGDLSVYWYQQSLDQGLQFLIQYYNGEERAKGNILERFSAQQFPDLHSELNLSSLELGDSALYFCASSVLAGVSGANVLTFGAGSRLTVL.

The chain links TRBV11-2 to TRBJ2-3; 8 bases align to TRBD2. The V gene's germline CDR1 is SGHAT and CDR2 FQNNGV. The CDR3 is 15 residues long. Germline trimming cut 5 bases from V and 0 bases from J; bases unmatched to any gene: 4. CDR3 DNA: TGTGCCAGCAGCATCAGCGGGGGCAGCACAGATACGCAGTATTTT. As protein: CASSISGGSTDTQYF.

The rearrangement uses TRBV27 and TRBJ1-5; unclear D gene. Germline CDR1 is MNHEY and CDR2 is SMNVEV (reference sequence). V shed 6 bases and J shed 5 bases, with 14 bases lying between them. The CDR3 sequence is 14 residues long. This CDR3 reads CASRDYSSDQPQHF. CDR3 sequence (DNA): TGTGCCAGCAGGGATTACAGTTCTGATCAGCCCCAGCATTTT.

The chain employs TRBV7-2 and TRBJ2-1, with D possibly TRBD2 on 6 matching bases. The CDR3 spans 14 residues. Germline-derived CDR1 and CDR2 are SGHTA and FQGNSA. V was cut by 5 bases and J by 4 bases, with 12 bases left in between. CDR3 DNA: TGTGCCAGCAGCCTCTTGGGGGGATACAATGAGCAGTTCTTC. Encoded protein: CASSLLGGYNEQFF. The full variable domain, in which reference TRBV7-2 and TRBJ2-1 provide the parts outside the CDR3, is GAGVSQSPSNKVTEKGKDVELRCDPISGHTALYWYRQSLGQGLEFLIYFQGNSAPDKSGLPSDRFSAERTGGSVSTLTIQRTQQEDSAVYLCASSLLGGYNEQFFGPGTRLTVL.

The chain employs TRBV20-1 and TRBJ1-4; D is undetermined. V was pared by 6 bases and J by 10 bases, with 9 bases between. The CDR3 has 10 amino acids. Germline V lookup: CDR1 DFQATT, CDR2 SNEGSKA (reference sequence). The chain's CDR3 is CSAQEGKLFF. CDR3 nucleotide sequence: TGCAGTGCGCAGGAGGGAAAACTGTTTTTT.

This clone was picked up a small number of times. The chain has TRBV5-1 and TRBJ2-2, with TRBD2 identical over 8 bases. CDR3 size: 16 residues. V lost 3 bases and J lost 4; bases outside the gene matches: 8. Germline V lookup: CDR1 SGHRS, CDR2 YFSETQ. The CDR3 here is CASSWGTSLLTGELFF. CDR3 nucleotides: TGCGCCAGCAGCTGGGGGACTAGTCTACTCACCGGGGAGCTGTTTTTT.

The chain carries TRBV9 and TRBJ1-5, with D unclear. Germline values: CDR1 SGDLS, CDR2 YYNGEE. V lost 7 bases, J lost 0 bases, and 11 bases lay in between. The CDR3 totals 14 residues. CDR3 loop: CASGSRDSNQPQHF. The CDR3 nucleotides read TGTGCCAGCGGTTCGAGGGATAGCAATCAGCCCCAGCATTTT.

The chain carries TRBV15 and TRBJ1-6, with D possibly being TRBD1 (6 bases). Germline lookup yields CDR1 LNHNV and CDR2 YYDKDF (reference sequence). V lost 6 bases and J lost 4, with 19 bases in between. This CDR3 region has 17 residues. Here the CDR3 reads CATSRLSPTGYNSPLHF. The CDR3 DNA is TGTGCCACCAGTAGACTCTCCCCTACAGGGTATAATTCACCCCTCCACTTT.

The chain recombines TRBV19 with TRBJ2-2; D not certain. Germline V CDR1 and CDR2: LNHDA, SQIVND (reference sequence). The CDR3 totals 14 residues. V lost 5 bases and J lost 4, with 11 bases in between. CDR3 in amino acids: CASSSTRLTGELFF. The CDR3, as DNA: TGTGCCAGTAGTTCGACGAGACTCACCGGGGAGCTGTTTTTT.

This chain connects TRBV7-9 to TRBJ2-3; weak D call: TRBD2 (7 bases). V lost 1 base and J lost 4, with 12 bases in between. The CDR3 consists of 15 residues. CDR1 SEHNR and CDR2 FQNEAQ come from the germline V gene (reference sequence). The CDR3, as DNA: TGTGCCAGCAGCTTAGAGGGGGGGAAGGCAGATACGCAGTATTTT. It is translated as CASSLEGGKADTQYF.

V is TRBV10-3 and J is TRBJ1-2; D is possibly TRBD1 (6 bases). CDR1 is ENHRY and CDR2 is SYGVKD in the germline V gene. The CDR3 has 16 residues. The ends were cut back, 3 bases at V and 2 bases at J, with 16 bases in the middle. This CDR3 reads CAISDSPLTGNYGYTF. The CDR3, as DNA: TGTGCCATCAGTGACAGTCCCCTCACAGGGAACTATGGCTACACCTTC.

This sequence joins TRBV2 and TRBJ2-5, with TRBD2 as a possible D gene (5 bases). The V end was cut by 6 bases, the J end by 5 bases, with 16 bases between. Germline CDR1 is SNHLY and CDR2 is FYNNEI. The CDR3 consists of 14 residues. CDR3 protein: CASREDRTRETQYF. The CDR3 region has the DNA TGTGCCAGCAGGGAGGACCGCACGAGGGAGACCCAGTACTTC.

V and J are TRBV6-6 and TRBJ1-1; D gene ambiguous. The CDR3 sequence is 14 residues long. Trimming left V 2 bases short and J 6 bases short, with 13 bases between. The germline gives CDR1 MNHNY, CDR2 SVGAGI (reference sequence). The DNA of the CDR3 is TGTGCCAGCAGTTACAGCGGTAGGACCCCTGAAGCTTTCTTT. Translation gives CASSYSGRTPEAFF.